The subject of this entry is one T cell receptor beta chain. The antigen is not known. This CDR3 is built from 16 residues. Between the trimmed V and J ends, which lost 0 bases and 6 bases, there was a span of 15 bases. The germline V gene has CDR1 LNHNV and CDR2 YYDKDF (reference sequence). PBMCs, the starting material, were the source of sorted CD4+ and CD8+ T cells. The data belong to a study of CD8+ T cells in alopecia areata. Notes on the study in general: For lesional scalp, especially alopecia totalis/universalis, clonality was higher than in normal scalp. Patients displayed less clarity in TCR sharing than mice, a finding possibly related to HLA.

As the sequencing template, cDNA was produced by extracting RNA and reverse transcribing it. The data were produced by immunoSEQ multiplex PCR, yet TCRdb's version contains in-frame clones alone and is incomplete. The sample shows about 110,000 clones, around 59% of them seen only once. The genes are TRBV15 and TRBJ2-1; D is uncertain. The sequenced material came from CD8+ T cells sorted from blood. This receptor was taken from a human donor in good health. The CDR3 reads CATSRDREGISNEQFF. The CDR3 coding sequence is TGTGCCACCAGCAGAGATAGGGAAGGGATCAGCAATGAGCAGTTCTTC.